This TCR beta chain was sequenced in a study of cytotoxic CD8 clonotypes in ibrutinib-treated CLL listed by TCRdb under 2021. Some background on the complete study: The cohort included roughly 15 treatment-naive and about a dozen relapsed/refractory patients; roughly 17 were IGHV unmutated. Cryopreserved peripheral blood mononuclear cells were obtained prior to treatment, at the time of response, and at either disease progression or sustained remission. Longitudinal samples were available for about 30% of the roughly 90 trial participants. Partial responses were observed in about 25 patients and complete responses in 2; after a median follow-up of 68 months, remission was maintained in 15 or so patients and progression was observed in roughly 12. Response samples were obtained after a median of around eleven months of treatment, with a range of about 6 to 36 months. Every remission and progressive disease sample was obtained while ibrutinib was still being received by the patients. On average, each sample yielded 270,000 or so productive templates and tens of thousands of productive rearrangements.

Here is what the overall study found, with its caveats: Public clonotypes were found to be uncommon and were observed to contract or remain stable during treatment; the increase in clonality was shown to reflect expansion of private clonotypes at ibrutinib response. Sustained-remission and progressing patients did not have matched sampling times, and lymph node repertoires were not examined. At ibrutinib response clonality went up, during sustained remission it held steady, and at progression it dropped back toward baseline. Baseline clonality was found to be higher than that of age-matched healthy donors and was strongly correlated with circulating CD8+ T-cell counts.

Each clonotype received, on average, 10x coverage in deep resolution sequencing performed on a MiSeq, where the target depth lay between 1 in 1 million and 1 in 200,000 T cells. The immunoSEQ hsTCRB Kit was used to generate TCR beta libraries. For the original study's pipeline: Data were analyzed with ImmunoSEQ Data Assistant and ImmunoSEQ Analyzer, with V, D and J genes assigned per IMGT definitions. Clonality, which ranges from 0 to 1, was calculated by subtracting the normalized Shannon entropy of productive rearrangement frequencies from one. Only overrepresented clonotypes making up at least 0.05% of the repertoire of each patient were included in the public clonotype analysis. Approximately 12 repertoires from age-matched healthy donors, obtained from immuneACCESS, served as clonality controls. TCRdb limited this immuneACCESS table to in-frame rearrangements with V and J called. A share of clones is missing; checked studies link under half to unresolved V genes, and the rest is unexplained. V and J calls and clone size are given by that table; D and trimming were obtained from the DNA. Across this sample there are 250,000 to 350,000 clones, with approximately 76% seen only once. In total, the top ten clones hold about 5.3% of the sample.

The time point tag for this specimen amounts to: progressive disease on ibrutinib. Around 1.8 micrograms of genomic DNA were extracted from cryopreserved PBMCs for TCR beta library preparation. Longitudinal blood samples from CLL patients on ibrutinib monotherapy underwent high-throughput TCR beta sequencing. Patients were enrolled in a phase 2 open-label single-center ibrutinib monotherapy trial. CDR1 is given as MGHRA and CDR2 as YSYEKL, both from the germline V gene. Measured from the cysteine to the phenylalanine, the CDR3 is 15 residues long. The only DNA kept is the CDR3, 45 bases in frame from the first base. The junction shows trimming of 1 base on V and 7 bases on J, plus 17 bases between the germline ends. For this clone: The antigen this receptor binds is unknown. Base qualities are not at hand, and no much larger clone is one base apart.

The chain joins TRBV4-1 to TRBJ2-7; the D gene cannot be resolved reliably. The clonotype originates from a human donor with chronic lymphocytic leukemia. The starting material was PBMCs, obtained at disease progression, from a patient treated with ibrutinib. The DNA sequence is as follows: TGCGCCAGCAGCCAAGGTTTCAGTTCCCTAGGGGAGCAGTACTTC. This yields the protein CASSQGFSSLGEQYF.